The source of this TCR beta chain is a study of T cell clonality in common variable immunodeficiency. The CDR3 consists of 16 residues. Germline V gene lookup returns CDR1 MNHEY and CDR2 SVGEGT. Unmatched junction bases numbered 11, after V lost 6 bases and J lost 7 bases. Regarding the study as a whole: CVID patient heterogeneity limited repertoire-clinical complication correlations. CVID subjects shared fewer TCRbeta clones than healthy controls did. In common variable immunodeficiency, TCR beta chains reportedly carried fewer deletions and N-nucleotide insertions.

Each donor provided about 5 to 8 ml of heparinized whole blood. Points on this clone: The antigen remains undetermined. From the germline J gene comes the end of the CDR3, since the read stops 3 residues before it.

The repertoire was sequenced with immunoSEQ multiplex PCR; TCRdb's copy has only in-frame clones and lacks some. The sample includes about 26,000 clones, none of them occurring once. The gene calls are TRBV6-2 or TRBV6-3 and TRBJ2-3; 12 nucleotides agree with TRBD2. This sequence was found in a human donor with common variable immunodeficiency. The specimen sequenced was peripheral blood mononuclear cells. The CDR3 is CASRRLAGDTLHTQYF. The covered CDR3 bases are TGTGCCAGCAGACGACTAGCGGGAGACACACTACATACG.